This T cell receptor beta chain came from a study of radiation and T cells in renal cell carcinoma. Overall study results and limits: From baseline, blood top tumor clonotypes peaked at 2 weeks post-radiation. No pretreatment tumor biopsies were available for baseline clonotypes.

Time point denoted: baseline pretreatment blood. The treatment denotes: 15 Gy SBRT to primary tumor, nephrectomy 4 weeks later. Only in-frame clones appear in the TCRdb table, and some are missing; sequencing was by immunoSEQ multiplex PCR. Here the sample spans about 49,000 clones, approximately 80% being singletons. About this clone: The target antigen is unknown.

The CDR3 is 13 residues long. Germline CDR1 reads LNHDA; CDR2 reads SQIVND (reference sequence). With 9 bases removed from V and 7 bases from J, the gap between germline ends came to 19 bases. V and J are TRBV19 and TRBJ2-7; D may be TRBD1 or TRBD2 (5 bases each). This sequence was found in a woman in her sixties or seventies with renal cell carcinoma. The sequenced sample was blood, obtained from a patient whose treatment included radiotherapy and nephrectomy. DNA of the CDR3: TGTGCCAGCGCCAGGGACGGAGGCCAGGAGCAGTACTTC. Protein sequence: CASARDGGQEQYF.